The 32 T cell receptor beta chains in this list originate from one sample, sequenced in a study of early T cells in non-severe SARS-CoV-2 infection. TCRdb reanalysed the 5' RACE reads using MiXCR and keeps one entry per CDR3 protein. The table has some 71,000 distinct CDR3 sequences, 10% seen once. This specimen consisted of whole blood, obtained at baseline. The receptors derive from an adult who was a healthcare worker with PCR-confirmed SARS-CoV-2 infection or an uninfected control (not recorded which).

This clonotype was counted at least ten times. The chain recombines TRBV27 with TRBJ2-5, with 12 bases identical to TRBD2. The germline gives CDR1 MNHEY, CDR2 SMNVEV (reference sequence). V was pared by 6 bases and J by 7 bases, with 9 bases of the junction left unmatched. The CDR3 has 15 residues. In DNA, the CDR3 is TGTGCCAGCAGCCCACTAGCGGGAGGCTTTGGGACCCAGTACTTC. Translated, it gives CASSPLAGGFGTQYF.

This clonotype was found a few times. J is TRBJ1-4 and V is TRBV18; TRBD1 matches at 7 bases. Germline CDR1 and CDR2: KGHSH and LQKENI. V was pared by 6 bases and J by 3 bases, with 7 bases of the junction left unmatched. The CDR3 is 15 residues long. CDR3 coding DNA: TGTGCCAGCTCTGAACAGGGGTCCTCTAATGAAAAACTGTTTTTT. Protein: CASSEQGSSNEKLFF.

This clonotype was counted at least ten times. V usage is TRBV27 and J usage is TRBJ1-4, with D perhaps TRBD1 (5 bases). This CDR3 spans 16 amino acids. The V and J ends lost 5 bases and 3 bases respectively, with 16 bases between them. CDR1 and CDR2 from the germline V gene are MNHEY and SMNVEV (reference sequence). CDR3 nucleotide sequence: TGTGCCAGCAGTCTGGGGACCCAAGTCCCTAATGAAAAACTGTTTTTT. Its translation: CASSLGTQVPNEKLFF.

This clonotype was seen many times. J is TRBJ2-7 and V is TRBV28; a possible D gene is TRBD1 (5 bases). Germline CDR1 MDHEN, CDR2 SYDVKM. The CDR3 covers 13 residues. V gave up 6 bases and J gave up 2 bases, with 11 bases separating them. The CDR3 DNA reads as TGTGCCAGCAGGAGTGACAGCCCCTACGAGCAGTACTTC. It is translated as CASRSDSPYEQYF.

With regard to this clonotype: This may stem from a read error, because a much larger clone lies one nucleotide away. The chain has TRBV9 and TRBJ2-7, with TRBD1 as a possible D gene (6 bases). There are 14 residues in the CDR3. Germline assignment: CDR1 SGDLS and CDR2 YYNGEE. With 3 bases removed from V and 5 bases from J, the gap between germline ends came to 15 bases. The CDR3 sequence: CASSEGTGTHEQYF. The DNA of the CDR3 is TGTGCCAGCAGCGAAGGTACAGGGACCCACGAGCAGTACTTC.

The sample holds many counts of this clonotype. This chain links TRBV28 with TRBJ1-1; D not resolved. CDR3 length: 17 residues. The V gene's germline CDR1 is MDHEN and CDR2 SYDVKM. Trimming left V 1 base short and J 0 bases short, with 15 bases between. CDR3 coding DNA: TGTGCCAGCAGTTTATTAGGTTCGGGCTTCATGAACACTGAAGCTTTCTTT. Translated, it gives CASSLLGSGFMNTEAFF.

This clonotype was detected only once. This chain joins TRBV29-1 and TRBJ2-7, with TRBD1 identical over 9 bases. The germline gives CDR1 SQVTM, CDR2 ANQGSEA. The CDR3 contains 13 residues. With V trimmed by 5 bases and J by 5 bases, 7 bases remained unmatched. The CDR3 here is CSVLSGQGHEQYF. In DNA form, the CDR3 reads TGCAGCGTTTTATCGGGACAGGGTCACGAGCAGTACTTC.

This clonotype was observed at least ten times. CDR3 residues: CSAQKQGYGNNEQFF. The CDR3 DNA reads TGCAGTGCGCAAAAACAGGGTTATGGGAACAATGAGCAGTTCTTC. The chain employs TRBV20-1 and TRBJ2-1, with D possibly matching TRBD1 (6 bases). The CDR3 is 15 residues long. The V end was cut by 6 bases, the J end by 5 bases, with 20 bases between. Germline CDR1 and CDR2: DFQATT and SNEGSKA (reference sequence).

The chain joins TRBV20-1 to TRBJ2-1; either TRBD1 or TRBD2 may supply D (5 bases each). V lost 1 base, J lost 7 bases, and 20 bases lay in between. Germline V CDR1 and CDR2: DFQATT, SNEGSKA (reference sequence). The CDR3 totals 16 residues. DNA for the CDR3: TGCAGTGCTAGAGTATTGTGGGGGAGTTCTGGAAATGAGCAGTTCTTC. It specifies CSARVLWGSSGNEQFF.

This clonotype was observed many times. The rearrangement uses TRBV12-3 or TRBV12-4 and TRBJ2-2, with D perhaps TRBD2 (5 bases). V shed 4 bases and J shed 7 bases, with 16 bases lying between them. This CDR3 is built from 15 residues. CDR3 sequence reads: CASSSGDLGHGELFF. CDR3 DNA sequence: TGTGCCAGCAGTTCCGGGGATTTAGGGCACGGGGAGCTGTTTTTT.

The V and J genes are TRBV5-4 and TRBJ2-1, with 8 bases fitting TRBD2. V gave up 3 bases and J gave up 2 bases; unmatched junction bases: 19. The CDR3 is 20 amino acids. Germline values: CDR1 SGHNT, CDR2 YYREEE (reference sequence). The CDR3 nucleotides read TGTGCCAGCAGCTCTCCGACCGGGAGAGGAGCGGGAGCAACCTACAATGAGCAGTTCTTC. Residues: CASSSPTGRGAGATYNEQFF.

This sequence joins TRBV20-1 and TRBJ1-6; D unresolved. Trimming removed 6 bases at V and 7 bases at J, with 10 bases between. The CDR3 extends over 12 amino acids. Per the germline V gene, CDR1 is DFQATT and CDR2 is SNEGSKA (reference sequence). The CDR3 protein is CSAARTNSPLHF. The CDR3 DNA is TGCAGTGCCGCAAGGACGAATTCACCCCTCCACTTT.

The chain's CDR3 is CASSSSGNNEQFF. The DNA for the CDR3 is TGTGCCAGCAGCTCTTCCGGGAACAATGAGCAGTTCTTC. The chain uses TRBV28 and TRBJ2-1; maybe TRBD2 (5 bases). The CDR3 contains 13 residues. The germline V gene has CDR1 MDHEN and CDR2 SYDVKM. V lost 6 bases and J lost 5, with 11 bases in between. Combining the CDR3 with reference TRBV28 and TRBJ2-1 gives the whole variable domain DVKVTQSSRYLVKRTGEKVFLECVQDMDHENMFWYRQDPGLGLRLIYFSYDVKMKEKGDIPEGYSVSREKKERFSLILESASTNQTSMYLCASSSSGNNEQFFGPGTRLTVL.

The chain links TRBV28 to TRBJ2-7; a weak D match, TRBD2 (6 bases). CDR1 is MDHEN, CDR2 SYDVKM, per germline. CDR3 length equals 14 residues. V was shortened by 4 bases and J by 6 bases, with 16 bases between the two germline ends. CDR3 amino acids: CASSSPRGKGEQYF. The CDR3, as DNA: TGTGCCAGCAGTTCCCCCCGGGGGAAGGGCGAGCAGTACTTC.

Only a few counts were recorded for this clonotype. The chain employs TRBV14 and TRBJ2-3, with 8 bases that match TRBD2. This CDR3 region has 15 residues. CDR1 and CDR2 (germline): SGHDN, FVKESK. With 5 bases clipped from V and 5 bases from J, the junction kept 9 bases outside the gene matches. The CDR3 is CASSGLAWEVDTQYF. The CDR3 DNA reads TGTGCCAGCAGCGGACTAGCCTGGGAGGTAGATACGCAGTATTTT.

This clonotype was seen only a few times. The chain employs TRBV7-3 and TRBJ2-1; TRBD2 aligns across 13 bases. The V and J ends lost 3 bases and 3 bases, in that order; junction bases with no gene match: 8. The CDR3 totals 18 residues. Germline CDR1 is SGHTA and CDR2 is FQGTGA. CDR3 DNA sequence: TGTGCCAGCAGCTTCACTAGCGGGAGGGCCGGGTTCTACAATGAGCAGTTCTTC. Protein sequence: CASSFTSGRAGFYNEQFF.

In this sample, this clonotype turned up a few times. The rearrangement uses TRBV30 and TRBJ1-2; 8 nucleotides align to TRBD1. Germline V gives CDR1 GTSNPN, CDR2 SVGIG (reference sequence). The trim removed 0 bases at V and 4 bases at J, leaving 10 bases unmatched. The CDR3 extends over 16 amino acids. This chain's CDR3 is CAWSVFGQGLAYGYTF. In DNA, the CDR3 is TGTGCCTGGAGTGTATTTGGACAGGGACTTGCCTATGGCTACACCTTC.

In this sample, this clonotype turned up many times. This chain connects TRBV7-2 to TRBJ2-2; TRBD1 might be the D (6 bases). The CDR3 covers 15 residues. The V and J ends lost 4 bases and 4 bases respectively, with 13 bases between them. The germline V gene has CDR1 SGHTA and CDR2 FQGNSA. The CDR3 coding sequence is TGTGCCAGCAGCTCCAAGACAGGAGCCACCGGGGAGCTGTTTTTT. As protein: CASSSKTGATGELFF.

Ten or more counts support this clonotype. CDR3 sequence (DNA): TGCAGCGTTGCGACTAGCGGGGGTGCCTACGAGCAGTACTTC. Translation gives CSVATSGGAYEQYF. The chain is built from TRBV29-1 and TRBJ2-7, with 12 positions matching TRBD2. Germline CDR1 and CDR2: SQVTM and ANQGSEA. This CDR3 is 14 amino acids long. The ends lost 4 bases at V and 2 bases at J; junction bases unmatched: 3.

This clonotype was detected a few times. The J gene is TRBJ2-5, the V gene TRBV29-1; D perhaps matches TRBD1 (5 bases). This CDR3 contains 11 residues. Germline V lookup: CDR1 SQVTM, CDR2 ANQGSEA. The ends were cut back, 4 bases at V and 4 bases at J, with 7 bases in the middle. This chain's CDR3 is CSVAGLETQYF. The DNA of the CDR3 is TGCAGCGTTGCAGGGTTAGAGACCCAGTACTTC.

The V gene is TRBV24-1, the J gene TRBJ1-2; D is possibly TRBD1 (6 bases). This CDR3 spans 15 amino acids. Trimming took off 7 bases at V and 3 bases at J, with 17 bases between the two ends. Germline CDR1 KGHDR, CDR2 SFDVKD. The CDR3 DNA follows: TGTGCCACCAGCGAGACTGGGGGCCGGGACTATGGCTACACCTTC. It is translated as CATSETGGRDYGYTF.

This clonotype was detected a few times. The chain carries TRBV27 and TRBJ2-7; D uncertain. V was shortened by 2 bases and J by 3 bases, with 14 bases between the two germline ends. The CDR3 is 15 residues long. Germline V gene sequence: CDR1 MNHEY, CDR2 SMNVEV (reference sequence). CDR3 nucleotide sequence: TGTGCCAGCAGTTTAAGGGTCAGCTCCATCTACGAGCAGTACTTC. This codes for CASSLRVSSIYEQYF.

The table lists this clonotype with many counts. The rearrangement links TRBV5-1 to TRBJ2-7; no clear D gene. The length of the CDR3 is 16 residues. V shed 0 bases and J shed 2 bases, with 15 bases lying between them. The V gene's germline CDR1 is SGHRS and CDR2 YFSETQ. CDR3 nucleotides: TGCGCCAGCAGCTTGGCCTTCAGGAACACCCCCTACGAGCAGTACTTC. Protein: CASSLAFRNTPYEQYF. The whole variable domain, remainder taken from reference TRBV5-1 and TRBJ2-7, is KAGVTQTPRYLIKTRGQQVTLSCSPISGHRSVSWYQQTPGQGLQFLFEYFSETQRNKGNFPGRFSGRQFSNSRSEMNVSTLELGDSALYLCASSLAFRNTPYEQYFGPGTRLTVT.

This clonotype was observed many times. The CDR3 DNA is TGTGCCAGCAGTTACTCGACCCAGGGAGGGACCCCAAGGGAAAAACTGTTTTTT. Residues: CASSYSTQGGTPREKLFF. The chain uses TRBV6-5 and TRBJ1-4, with D perhaps TRBD1 (5 bases). Germline lookup yields CDR1 MNHEY and CDR2 SVGAGI. The V end lost 0 bases, the J end lost 8 bases, and 22 bases lay between the germline ends. The CDR3 runs to 18 residues.

CDR3 nucleotides: TGTGCCAGCAGCTTCGCGACAGGGGGCGGCGGGGAGCTGTTTTTT. It translates to CASSFATGGGGELFF. The chain recombines TRBV7-2 with TRBJ2-2, with 10 bases fitting TRBD1. CDR3 length equals 15 residues. Unmatched junction bases numbered 5, after V lost 3 bases and J lost 7 bases. CDR1 SGHTA and CDR2 FQGNSA come from the germline V gene.

CDR3 amino acids: CASTGQETQYF. CDR3 nucleotides: TGTGCCAGCACGGGCCAAGAGACCCAGTACTTC. The rearrangement uses TRBV5-4 and TRBJ2-5; no clear D. Germline CDR1 reads SGHNT; CDR2 reads YYREEE (reference sequence). V lost 6 bases and J 1 base, leaving 4 bases between the germline ends. The CDR3 contains 11 residues.

This clonotype has at least ten counts. V is TRBV5-1 and J is TRBJ1-5; D call uncertain. Germline V gives CDR1 SGHRS, CDR2 YFSETQ. This CDR3 spans 14 amino acids. With 2 bases removed from V and 6 bases from J, the gap between germline ends came to 12 bases. The CDR3 DNA follows: TGCGCCAGCAGCTTCCTCGGAGACGGTCAGCCCCAGCATTTT. It encodes CASSFLGDGQPQHF.

J is TRBJ1-1 and V is TRBV29-1; a possible D gene is TRBD1 (5 bases). Trimming took 6 bases from V and 0 from J, leaving 8 bases between them. The CDR3 is 12 amino acids. Germline CDR1 SQVTM, CDR2 ANQGSEA. CDR3 in amino acids: CSVGRMNTEAFF. The CDR3 DNA follows: TGCAGCGTGGGACGGATGAACACTGAAGCTTTCTTT.

This clonotype was seen ten or more times. The V call is TRBV6-5, the J call TRBJ1-2; TRBD1 aligns across 7 bases. This CDR3 has 15 amino acids. V shed 2 bases, J shed 4 bases, and the junction held 7 bases outside the gene matches. Germline V gene sequence: CDR1 MNHEY, CDR2 SVGAGI. The CDR3 sequence: CASSYGGRGTYGYTF. In nucleotides, the CDR3 is TGTGCCAGCAGTTACGGCGGCAGGGGGACCTATGGCTACACCTTC.

Judged by abundance, this clonotype is medium-sized. The chain uses TRBV7-6 and TRBJ1-5; no definite D call. This CDR3 region has 15 residues. Germline-derived CDR1 and CDR2 are SGHVS and FNYEAQ. V was clipped by 1 base and J by 4 bases, with 11 bases between them. CDR3 DNA: TGTGCCAGCAGCTTAGGAGCCGGATTTAATCAGCCCCAGCATTTT. The encoded protein is CASSLGAGFNQPQHF.

The chain carries TRBV9 and TRBJ2-2, with 7 bases fitting TRBD2. V was pared by 0 bases and J by 3 bases, with 2 bases of the junction left unmatched. Germline V gene sequence: CDR1 SGDLS, CDR2 YYNGEE. This CDR3 is 15 amino acids long. The CDR3 sequence: CASSVVGGDTGELFF. DNA for the CDR3: TGTGCCAGCAGCGTAGTTGGGGGGGACACCGGGGAGCTGTTTTTT.

This clonotype was seen many times. The gene calls are TRBV5-1 and TRBJ1-5, with TRBD1 identical over 7 bases. Unmatched junction bases numbered 2, after V lost 1 base and J lost 4 bases. The CDR3 consists of 14 residues. Per germline, CDR1 SGHRS and CDR2 YFSETQ. The CDR3 nucleotides are TGCGCCAGCAGCTTGCAGGGGGGAAATCAGCCCCAGCATTTT. Translating it yields CASSLQGGNQPQHF.